These T cell receptor beta chains were read from a single sample in a study of cytomegalovirus exposure and HLA in healthy donors. Clones were read by immunoSEQ multiplex PCR, and TCRdb kept only the in-frame ones, dropping some. There are 90,000 to 100,000 clones in the sample; around 79% occur only once, and approximately 5% lies in the top ten. Sequenced: PBMCs. These receptors were collected from a woman aged 40 to 50 in good health and CMV-seronegative. Both conserved end residues are part of each CDR3. A D gene is named only where the DNA matches it firmly. The size field is filled for only some rows; it gives once, few, many or a size class.

>NA|TRBJ1-1|NA|TRBV7-2
TGTGCCAGCAGCGCGCAACAGGGCGTGGAAGCTTTCTTT
CASSAQQGVEAFF
>NA|TRBJ2-7|NA|TRBV7-2
TGTGCCAGCAGCTTAGGACTAGGGTACAGCGAGCAGTACTTC
CASSLGLGYSEQYF
>NA|TRBJ1-1|NA|TRBV27
TGTGCCAGCAGTACCGGGGGTGGACCTGAAGCTTTCTTT
CASSTGGGPEAFF
>NA|TRBJ2-2|NA|TRBV19
TGTGCCAGTAGTATTACGAGTTCCACCGGGGAGCTGTTTTTT
CASSITSSTGELFF
>NA|TRBJ2-7|NA|TRBV6-5
TGTGCCAGCAGTTACTCTAGATACGAGCAGTACTTC
CASSYSRYEQYF
>NA|TRBJ1-4|NA|TRBV7-2
TGTGCCAGCAGCTTAGTGGGGGCAGGGGAAAAACTGTTTTTT
CASSLVGAGEKLFF
>NA|TRBJ1-2|TRBD1|TRBV2
TGTGCCAGCAGTTACAGGGGTAGCGGCTACACCTTC
CASSYRGSGYTF
>few|TRBJ2-4|TRBD2|TRBV10-2
TGCGCCAGCAGTGAGACTAGCGGCTTAGCCAAAAACATTCAGTACTTC
CASSETSGLAKNIQYF
>NA|TRBJ1-5|TRBD1|TRBV2
TGTGCCAGCAACTTAACCCCCAGGGGGACAAGCAATCAGCCCCAGCATTTT
CASNLTPRGTSNQPQHF
>NA|TRBJ1-1|NA|TRBV2
TGTGCCAGTAGAGGACACCCTGGAGCGAACACTGAAGCTTTCTTT
CASRGHPGANTEAFF
>NA|TRBJ1-6|NA|TRBV7-3
TGTGCCAGCAGCTTAGGGACACGGAATTCACCCCTCCACTTT
CASSLGTRNSPLHF
>NA|TRBJ1-1|NA|TRBV7-9
TGTGCCAGCAGCTTTCTAGCACTGAACACTGAAGCTTTCTTT
CASSFLALNTEAFF
>NA|TRBJ1-1|NA|TRBV7-9
TGTGCCAGCAGCTCGGCCTGGACAGTTCTGAACACTGAAGCTTTCTTT
CASSSAWTVLNTEAFF
>NA|TRBJ1-1|NA|TRBV29-1
TGCAGCGTTGAAGATGCCGGGGAAGCTTTCTTT
CSVEDAGEAFF
>NA|TRBJ2-7|NA|TRBV20-1
TGCAGTGCTAGTACCGAGTACGAGCAGTACTTC
CSASTEYEQYF
>NA|TRBJ1-2|TRBD1|TRBV7-2
TGTGCCAGCAGTAATAGACAGGGAAATGGCTACACCTTC
CASSNRQGNGYTF
>NA|TRBJ1-5|NA|TRBV4-1
TGCGCCAGCAGCCAAGGGAATTCCAGGGGCAATCAGCCCCAGCATTTT
CASSQGNSRGNQPQHF
>NA|TRBJ2-1|TRBD1|TRBV7-6
TGTGCCAGCAGCTTAACAGACAGGGGGTCCGCTGAGCAGTTCTTC
CASSLTDRGSAEQFF
>NA|TRBJ2-5|TRBD2|TRBV4-1
TGCGCCAGCAGCCAAGATATAGCGAGTGGGACTAGAAGGGCGGAGACCCAGTACTTC
CASSQDIASGTRRAETQYF
>NA|TRBJ1-2|TRBD1|TRBV6-5
TGTGCCAGCAGTTACGACAGGGGCTATGGCTACACCTTC
CASSYDRGYGYTF
>NA|TRBJ2-2|TRBD1|TRBV4-3
TGCGCCAGCAGCCCCCTGACTGGACAGGGTGCTACCGGGGAGCTGTTTTTT
CASSPLTGQGATGELFF
>NA|TRBJ2-3|TRBD2|TRBV4-1
TGCGCCAGCAGGGAAATGGGACTAGCGGGGTCAGATACGCAGTATTTT
CASREMGLAGSDTQYF
>NA|TRBJ2-7|NA|TRBV4-1
TGCGCCAGCAGCGACAGAGGACGGAGGGTCTACGAGCAGTACTTC
CASSDRGRRVYEQYF
>NA|TRBJ2-5|NA|TRBV2
TGTGCCAGCCTAAAAGTTAGAGGGTTGGAGACCCAGTACTTC
CASLKVRGLETQYF
>NA|TRBJ2-7|TRBD2|TRBV5-1
TGCGCCAGCAGCGAGCGACTAGCGGGGGGGCCAGTCGAGCAGTACTTC
CASSERLAGGPVEQYF
>NA|TRBJ1-1|NA|TRBV29-1
TGCAGCGTTGTCCCTCGGACAGAGGACACTGAAGCTTTCTTT
CSVVPRTEDTEAFF
>NA|TRBJ1-1|NA|TRBV7-9
TGTGCCAGCAGCTTAGGCGGGGGGGTGCGCACTGAAGCTTTCTTT
CASSLGGGVRTEAFF